The 23 T cell receptor beta chains in this list originate from one sample, sequenced in a study of shared clonotypes between healthy human individuals. TCRdb keeps only in-frame clones here, not all; method: immunoSEQ multiplex PCR. This sample has under 200,000 clones, with over 80% found just once. The material sequenced was naive CD4+ T cells sorted from blood. Subset specified: CD45RA+ positively selected. These receptors originate from a woman aged 25 to 39 in good health.

The CDR3 nucleotides read TGCGCCAGCAGCGCAACAGGGCGCGAGCAGTACTTC. Its protein is CASSATGREQYF. The V call is TRBV10-2, the J call TRBJ2-7; D might be TRBD1 (6 bases). V shed 6 bases and J shed 6 bases, with 12 bases lying between them. Per germline, CDR1 WSHSY and CDR2 SAAADI. The CDR3 is 12 amino acids.

This chain links TRBV7-7 with TRBJ2-2, with 9 bases matching TRBD1. The CDR3 runs to 16 residues. J was trimmed by 6 bases and V by 0 bases; bases with no gene match: 5. Germline CDR1 and CDR2: SSHAT and FNYEAQ (reference sequence). DNA for the CDR3: TGTGCCAGCAGCTTAGCCGGGACAGGGCGATCCGGGGAGCTGTTTTTT. As protein: CASSLAGTGRSGELFF.

The chain has TRBV7-2 and TRBJ2-7; D could derive from TRBD1 or TRBD2 (6 bases each). CDR3 size: 15 residues. Germline V lookup: CDR1 SGHTA, CDR2 FQGNSA. V lost 1 base to trimming and J lost 7 bases, with 17 bases between them. The CDR3 reads CASSLVQSGAEEQYF. CDR3 nucleotides: TGTGCCAGCAGCTTAGTACAGTCGGGGGCTGAAGAGCAGTACTTC.

This chain joins TRBV4-2 and TRBJ1-1; unclear D gene. The CDR3 covers 13 residues. Trimming took 4 bases from V and 1 from J, leaving 7 bases between them. Per germline, CDR1 LGHNA and CDR2 YNFKEQ. The CDR3 sequence is CASSRRGNTEAFF. The CDR3 region has the DNA TGTGCCAGCAGCCGCCGGGGGAACACTGAAGCTTTCTTT.

For the CDR3, the DNA is TGTGCCAGCAGTGAAGCCCACAGCTACGAGCAGTACTTC. Residues: CASSEAHSYEQYF. The chain uses TRBV6-1 and TRBJ2-7, with D hard to call. The length of the CDR3 is 13 residues. Germline CDR1 and CDR2: MNHNS and SASEGT. Trimming cost V 0 bases and J 3 bases, with 6 bases left between them.

The V call is TRBV13, the J call TRBJ1-5; tentative D call: TRBD1 (5 bases). This CDR3 region has 13 residues. CDR1 is PRHDT, CDR2 FYEKMQ, per germline (reference sequence). V was pared by 5 bases and J by 6 bases, with 11 bases between. The CDR3 loop is CASSRYGGQPQHF. In DNA form, the CDR3 reads TGTGCCAGCAGCCGGTATGGGGGTCAGCCCCAGCATTTT. The variable domain in full, with the rest retrieved from reference TRBV13 and TRBJ1-5, is AAGVIQSPRHLIKEKRETATLKCYPIPRHDTVYWYQQGPGQDPQFLISFYEKMQSDKGSIPDRFSAQQFSDYHSELNMSSLELGDSALYFCASSRYGGQPQHFGDGTRLSIL.

The chain couples TRBV7-9 to TRBJ2-1; 7 positions agree with TRBD1. The junction had 9 bases not matched to a gene; V was cut back by 5 bases and J by 2 bases. The CDR3 is 16 amino acids. The germline V gene has CDR1 SEHNR and CDR2 FQNEAQ (reference sequence). CDR3 residues: CASSQKGQLAYNEQFF. In DNA form, the CDR3 reads TGTGCCAGCAGCCAAAAGGGACAGCTCGCCTACAATGAGCAGTTCTTC.

The chain employs TRBV28 and TRBJ2-6, with 7 bases matching TRBD1. The V gene end was trimmed by 6 bases and the J gene end by 4 bases; junction bases not matched to a gene: 6. Germline loops: CDR1 MDHEN, CDR2 SYDVKM. The CDR3 totals 15 residues. In DNA, the CDR3 is TGTGCCAGCAGAACAGGGGAGTCAGGGGCCAACGTCCTGACTTTC. It translates to CASRTGESGANVLTF.

This chain links TRBV7-9 with TRBJ2-7; D is ambiguous. The CDR3 spans 11 residues. The germline V and J ends were trimmed by 5 bases and 1 base, with 3 bases remaining between them. Germline loops: CDR1 SEHNR, CDR2 FQNEAQ (reference sequence). In nucleotides, the CDR3 is TGTGCCAGCAGCGAATCCTACGAGCAGTACTTC. This sequence encodes CASSESYEQYF.

The chain recombines TRBV7-3 with TRBJ2-1, with 10 bases matching TRBD2. V was pared by 4 bases and J by 2 bases, with 2 bases of the junction left unmatched. This CDR3 has 15 amino acids. Germline-derived CDR1 and CDR2 are SGHTA and FQGTGA. In DNA, the CDR3 is TGTGCCAGCAGCTCGGGACTAGCGACCTACAATGAGCAGTTCTTC. Amino acids: CASSSGLATYNEQFF.

The rearrangement joins TRBV19 to TRBJ1-5; D remains ambiguous. The CDR3 totals 12 residues. The V end was cut by 6 bases, the J end by 3 bases, with 6 bases between. Germline CDR1 is LNHDA and CDR2 is SQIVND (reference sequence). CDR3 sequence: CASSGPNQPQHF. CDR3 coding DNA: TGTGCCAGTAGCGGTCCCAATCAGCCCCAGCATTTT. Supplemented by reference TRBV19 and TRBJ1-5, the full variable domain reads DGGITQSPKYLFRKEGQNVTLSCEQNLNHDAMYWYRQDPGQGLRLIYYSQIVNDFQKGDIAEGYSVSREKKESFPLTVTSAQKNPTAFYLCASSGPNQPQHFGDGTRLSIL.

The chain joins TRBV18 to TRBJ2-3; 8 bases map to TRBD2. Germline assignment: CDR1 KGHSH and CDR2 LQKENI. V shed 4 bases, J shed 4 bases, and the junction held 7 bases outside the gene matches. CDR3 length equals 15 residues. The CDR3 spells CASSLAGGFADTQYF. CDR3 nucleotide sequence: TGTGCCAGCTCACTTGCGGGAGGTTTTGCAGATACGCAGTATTTT.

The chain couples TRBV7-8 to TRBJ2-6; the D gene could be TRBD1 or TRBD2 (6 bases each). The V end lost 5 bases, the J end lost 1 base, and 12 bases lay between the germline ends. This CDR3 region has 16 residues. The germline CDR1 and CDR2 sequences are SGHVS and FQNEAQ. This chain's CDR3 is CASSLLGGSGANVLTF. CDR3 coding DNA: TGTGCCAGCAGCCTATTAGGGGGGTCTGGGGCCAACGTCCTGACTTTC. The whole variable domain, filled in from reference TRBV7-8 and TRBJ2-6, reads GAGVSQSPRYKVAKRGQDVALRCDPISGHVSLFWYQQALGQGPEFLTYFQNEAQLDKSGLPSDRFFAERPEGSVSTLKIQRTQQEDSAVYLCASSLLGGSGANVLTFGAGSRLTVL.

The CDR3 region has the DNA TGTGCCAGCCAGGGGGGGGCCTCCCTCCTCGAGCAGTACTTC. The encoded protein is CASQGGASLLEQYF. The chain recombines TRBV11-2 with TRBJ2-7; D possibly uses TRBD1 or TRBD2 (7 bases each). Germline assignment: CDR1 SGHAT and CDR2 FQNNGV. The CDR3 runs 14 residues. V was trimmed by 8 bases and J by 6 bases, leaving 20 bases between them. The complete variable domain, with remaining parts taken from reference TRBV11-2 and TRBJ2-7, reads EAGVAQSPRYKIIEKRQSVAFWCNPISGHATLYWYQQILGQGPKLLIQFQNNGVVDDSQLPKDRFSAERLKGVDSTLKIQPAKLEDSAVYLCASQGGASLLEQYFGPGTRLTVT.

The chain uses TRBV5-1 and TRBJ2-7, with TRBD1 identical over 8 bases. The CDR3 runs to 13 residues. Germline V CDR1 and CDR2: SGHRS, YFSETQ. With V trimmed by 5 bases and J by 6 bases, 7 bases remained unmatched. The CDR3 nucleotides read TGCGCCAGCAGGCGGGACAGGCCAGGCGAGCAGTACTTC. Translated: CASRRDRPGEQYF. The full variable domain, with the rest looked up from reference TRBV5-1 and TRBJ2-7, is KAGVTQTPRYLIKTRGQQVTLSCSPISGHRSVSWYQQTPGQGLQFLFEYFSETQRNKGNFPGRFSGRQFSNSRSEMNVSTLELGDSALYLCASRRDRPGEQYFGPGTRLTVT.

The chain links TRBV11-2 to TRBJ1-3, with unresolved D. V gave up 2 bases and J gave up 0 bases, with 5 bases separating them. Germline V gene data show CDR1 as SGHAT and CDR2 as FQNNGV. CDR3 size: 14 residues. The CDR3 bases are TGTGCCAGCAGCTTACACCGCTCTGGAAACACCATATATTTT. Encoded protein: CASSLHRSGNTIYF.

V is TRBV7-6 and J is TRBJ2-5; tentative D call: TRBD2 (6 bases). The DNA end lines up better with TRBJ2-7; the J call may be wrong. Germline V gene data show CDR1 as SGHVS and CDR2 as FNYEAQ. The CDR3 has 14 amino acids. The CDR3 bases are TGTGCCAGCAGCTTAAGGGGCGGCGGGGACGAGCAGTACTTC. Its protein is CASSLRGGGDEQYF.

The chain employs TRBV2 and TRBJ1-4, with TRBD1 as a possible D gene (5 bases). CDR1 is SNHLY, CDR2 FYNNEI, per germline. V lost 6 bases and J lost 10, with 21 bases in between. The CDR3 length is 15 residues. Here the CDR3 reads CASSYMTERGGKLFF. CDR3 in DNA: TGTGCCAGCAGCTATATGACAGAGCGGGGAGGAAAACTGTTTTTT.

This clone has more than one count but fewer than ten. The CDR3 sequence: CASSVDLGGPLFF. The CDR3 DNA reads as TGTGCCAGCAGCGTAGACTTAGGGGGTCCGCTGTTTTTT. The J gene is TRBJ1-4, the V gene TRBV9, with D tentatively TRBD1 (6 bases). This CDR3 comprises 13 residues. Between the trimmed V and J ends, which lost 0 bases and 14 bases, there was a span of 14 bases. In germline, CDR1 is SGDLS, CDR2 YYNGEE.

This rearrangement joins TRBV7-9 to TRBJ1-1; D gene ambiguous. The CDR3 extends over 12 amino acids. CDR1 and CDR2 (germline): SEHNR, FQNEAQ (reference sequence). V lost 1 base to trimming and J lost 7 bases, with 7 bases between them. The CDR3 protein is CASSLEGVEAFF. In DNA, the CDR3 is TGTGCCAGCAGCTTAGAGGGAGTTGAAGCTTTCTTT.

This clone is a singleton in its sample. The chain has TRBV28 and TRBJ1-4, with D perhaps matching TRBD1 (5 bases). The germline V and J ends were trimmed by 5 bases and 2 bases, with 12 bases remaining between them. The CDR3 extends over 15 amino acids. Germline values: CDR1 MDHEN, CDR2 SYDVKM. This CDR3 reads CASSPGGRTNEKLFF. CDR3 coding DNA: TGTGCCAGCAGTCCCGGGGGACGCACTAATGAAAAACTGTTTTTT.

Of note for this clone: Other nucleotide sequences in the sample specify the same CDR3. The rearrangement joins TRBV5-1 to TRBJ1-1, with TRBD1 matching 7 bases. The germline V gene has CDR1 SGHRS and CDR2 YFSETQ. The CDR3 totals 14 residues. V shed 4 bases, J shed 0 bases, and the junction held 3 bases outside the gene matches. CDR3 nucleotides: TGCGCCAGCAGCCGGGGACAGCTGAACACTGAAGCTTTCTTT. This sequence encodes CASSRGQLNTEAFF.

The chain joins TRBV18 to TRBJ1-1, with D possibly being TRBD1 (5 bases). This CDR3 is 15 amino acids long. Per germline, CDR1 KGHSH and CDR2 LQKENI. Trimming shortened V by 0 bases and J by 3 bases, and 11 bases separated the two germline ends. CDR3 coding DNA: TGTGCCAGCTCACCACCGGTAGGCAGGGACACTGAAGCTTTCTTT. It is translated as CASSPPVGRDTEAFF.